A selection of T cell receptor beta chains follows, all from one sample in a study of T cells in Graves' hyperthyroidism and ophthalmopathy. TCRdb reprocessed the multiplex PCR reads with MiXCR, giving one entry per CDR3 protein. This sample yields 340,000 or so distinct CDR3 sequences, of which over 15% are seen a single time; around 35% belongs to the top ten. The sample was blood. Source of these receptors: a man between 25 and 39 years old with Graves' hyperthyroidism. CDR3s include the opening cysteine and the closing phenylalanine or tryptophan. The size of a clone is reported for some rows only, either as once, few or many, or as a class for expanded clones.

CDR3aa | v_gene | abundance
CASSDPTGGDGYTF | TRBV25-1 | few
CASSPGMMGLRMNTEAFF | TRBV18 | few
CASSRDRNSYEQYF | TRBV2 | many
CSAPLSGRYYEQYF | TRBV20-1 | many
CASSLGTLSYEQYF | TRBV7-9 | -
CASSPPGTLAKNIQYF | TRBV28 | many
CASSLEQINTEAFF | TRBV13 | many
CASSYSRRDQETQYF | TRBV6-5 | many
CASSSAGAPGELFF | TRBV28 | few
CASSIPGNTEAFF | TRBV28 | many
CSRPAGFSTDTQYF | TRBV20-1 | -
CASSFLTGDQETQYF | TRBV5-8 | many
CASSEAGLAGYNEQFF | TRBV6-1 | -
CASSLGRAGQPGEQFF | TRBV11-3 | many
CAISSKGQGNTEAFF | TRBV10-3 | few
CASGLWERETQYF | TRBV12-5 | few